These 14 T cell receptor beta chains were sequenced from one sample in a study of Graves' ophthalmopathy and Graves' hyperthyroidism. TCR beta CDR3 regions were amplified from RNA transcripts. HTBI primers served in a first-round RT-PCR, which a second-round multiplex PCR followed. TCRdb fed the multiplex PCR reads into MiXCR, producing one record per CDR3 protein. The sample contains over a million distinct CDR3 sequences, 35% to 40% of which appear only once. Sequenced: peripheral blood or thyroid tissue (not recorded which). Receptors originate from an adult man with Graves' hyperthyroidism.

The V call is TRBV10-3, the J call TRBJ1-1; 7 nucleotides match TRBD1. Germline CDR1 reads ENHRY; CDR2 reads SYGVKD. CDR3 length: 17 residues. Trimming cost V 3 bases and J 0 bases; bases outside gene matches: 10. CDR3 in DNA: TGTGCCATCAGTGAAACGGACAGGTTCGACATGAACACTGAAGCTTTCTTT. Amino acids: CAISETDRFDMNTEAFF.

The table lists this clonotype with a few counts. The rearrangement links TRBV7-2 to TRBJ1-6, with 7 bases matching TRBD1. V dropped 5 bases and J dropped 7; count of bases not matched to a gene: 8. CDR3 size: 15 residues. Looked up from germline, CDR1 is SGHTA and CDR2 is FQGNSA. In nucleotides, the CDR3 is TGTGCCAGCAGCCTGTTGACAGGGACGAATTCACCCCTCCACTTT. Amino acid sequence: CASSLLTGTNSPLHF.

This clonotype was observed many times. The CDR3 here is CASSLESLWTEAFF. The CDR3 bases are TGTGCCAGCAGCTTGGAATCCCTCTGGACTGAAGCTTTCTTT. The rearrangement links TRBV5-6 to TRBJ1-1; D gene unclear. The V gene lost 0 bases and the J gene lost 5 bases, with 11 bases spanning the gap. Germline V gene data show CDR1 as SGHDT and CDR2 as YYEEEE. The CDR3 sequence is 14 residues long.

This clonotype was seen many times. The chain joins TRBV28 to TRBJ1-1, with TRBD1 matching 9 bases. This CDR3 is 15 amino acids long. Germline CDR1 MDHEN, CDR2 SYDVKM. V lost 5 bases and J lost 2; bases outside the gene matches: 6. CDR3 bases: TGTGCCAGCAGTCGGACAGGGGAGGGAAACACTGAAGCTTTCTTT. Translated, it gives CASSRTGEGNTEAFF.

Notes on this clonotype: A single base separates this from a much larger clone, so it may be a read error. Here the CDR3 omits its conserved ending phenylalanine or tryptophan, so a read error is the likely source. J is TRBJ2-7 and V is TRBV7-8, with 10 bases that match TRBD2. Germline CDR1 reads SGHVS; CDR2 reads FQNEAQ. V shed 1 base and J 4 bases; nucleotides not matched to a gene: 4. This CDR3 region has 15 residues. The CDR3 loop reads CASSLVGLAEYEQYL. CDR3 sequence (DNA): TGTGCCAGCAGCTTAGTAGGACTAGCGGAATACGAGCAGTACCTC.

The rearrangement uses TRBV29-1 and TRBJ1-2, with a weak D call TRBD1 (6 bases). This CDR3 is built from 19 residues. The germline V and J ends were trimmed by 4 bases and 4 bases, with 31 bases remaining between them. CDR1 and CDR2 from the germline V gene are SQVTM and ANQGSEA. CDR3: CSVVGGSATARTESYGYTF. The CDR3 DNA reads as TGCAGCGTTGTTGGGGGGTCGGCCACCGCTAGGACAGAGAGCTATGGCTACACCTTC. The full variable domain, completed using reference TRBV29-1 and TRBJ1-2, is SAVISQKPSRDICQRGTSLTIQCQVDSQVTMMFWYRQQPGQSLTLIATANQGSEATYESGFVIDKFPISRPNLTFSTLTVSNMSPEDSSIYLCSVVGGSATARTESYGYTFGSGTRLTVV.

Ten or more counts support this clonotype. The rearrangement links TRBV19 to TRBJ2-7, with no clear D. The V and J ends lost 9 bases and 0 bases respectively, with 12 bases between them. The CDR3 has 13 residues. The germline V gene has CDR1 LNHDA and CDR2 SQIVND (reference sequence). CDR3 nucleotides: TGTGCCAGCAGCCCGTGGGACTCCTACGAGCAGTACTTC. As protein: CASSPWDSYEQYF.

The chain employs TRBV20-1 and TRBJ1-2, with unresolved D. Germline V lookup: CDR1 DFQATT, CDR2 SNEGSKA (reference sequence). CDR3 size: 13 residues. The V end was cut by 1 base, the J end by 12 bases, with 18 bases between. The CDR3 DNA follows: TGCAGTGCTAGAGTGAACGTCTACTCTGGAAACACCTTC. Translated, it gives CSARVNVYSGNTF.

To note about this clonotype: Mismatch with germline at one junction end may stem from a read error. The chain uses TRBV5-1 and TRBJ2-6; D is undetermined. Germline lookup yields CDR1 SGHRS and CDR2 YFSETQ. The CDR3 spans 16 residues. DNA for the CDR3: TGTGCCAGCAGCAGAGATTTTTTTTCTGGGGCCAACGTCCTGACTTTC. It translates to CASSRDFFSGANVLTF.

Here the CDR3 DNA reads TGTGCCAGCAGCTTAGACGGGACAGTAAATGAAAAACTGTTTTTT. This codes for CASSLDGTVNEKLFF. V is TRBV7-2 and J is TRBJ1-4, with 7 bases lining up with TRBD1. Germline V lookup: CDR1 SGHTA, CDR2 FQGNSA. The length of the CDR3 is 15 residues. The V and J ends lost 1 base and 5 bases, in that order; junction bases with no gene match: 4.

The gene calls are TRBV2 and TRBJ1-2; 7 bases are a match to TRBD1. The germline V gene has CDR1 SNHLY and CDR2 FYNNEI. This CDR3 comprises 13 residues. Trimming took 5 bases from V and 8 from J; bases not matched to a gene: 8. For the CDR3, the DNA is TGTGCCAGCAGTTTAATAGGCAGGGGGGGCTACACCTTC. Translated: CASSLIGRGGYTF.

The J gene is TRBJ1-4, the V gene TRBV25-1; D is uncertain. V lost 8 bases and J 8 bases, leaving 12 bases between the germline ends. The CDR3 is 12 amino acids. Germline loops: CDR1 MGHDK, CDR2 SYGVNS. This CDR3 reads CASHGVREKLFF. CDR3 in DNA: TGTGCCAGCCACGGGGTTAGGGAAAAACTGTTTTTT. The variable domain in full, with the rest retrieved from reference TRBV25-1 and TRBJ1-4, is EADIYQTPRYLVIGTGKKITLECSQTMGHDKMYWYQQDPGMELHLIHYSYGVNSTEKGDLSSESTVSRIRTEHFPLTLESARPSHTSQYLCASHGVREKLFFGSGTQLSVL.

This clonotype was picked up many times. V is TRBV6-6 and J is TRBJ2-5; 13 bases match TRBD2. V was clipped by 2 bases and J by 2 bases; unmatched bases: 5. CDR3 length: 17 amino acids. The germline CDR1 and CDR2 sequences are MNHNY and SVGAGI (reference sequence). CDR3 protein: CASSYRRLAGGQETQYF. CDR3 coding DNA: TGTGCCAGCAGTTACCGCCGACTAGCGGGAGGTCAAGAGACCCAGTACTTC.

Points on this clonotype: Given a much more abundant clone one base away, this may be a read error. CDR3 sequence reads: CASSTALATEQYF. CDR3 nucleotide sequence: TGTGCCAGCAGTACTGCACTAGCGACCGAGCAGTACTTC. The J gene is TRBJ2-7, the V gene TRBV12-3 or TRBV12-4; 7 bases are a match to TRBD2. Trimming at V came to 5 bases and at J to 6 bases, leaving 7 bases not matched to a gene. The CDR3 runs 13 residues.